This TCR beta chain came from a study of identifying expanded T cells in peripheral blood. Study findings and constraints: Variance in clone template counts between approximately 2-week samples significantly increased with total template count across all healthy donors. About 1.2 clones differed between technical replicates, versus roughly 17 and 20 over time.

As regards this clone: The antigen is not known.

Healthy donors had no documented immune events, such as infections, while sampled. TCRdb keeps only in-frame clones here, not all; method: immunoSEQ multiplex PCR. This table has about 85,000 clones, 70% to 90% appearing once. The specimen was blood. The TCR originated in a person between 18 and 70 years old in good health.

Here the CDR3 reads CSAHGGGRGADTQYF. CDR3 bases: TGCAGCGCCCACGGGGGGGGGCGCGGGGCAGATACGCAGTATTTT. This chain links TRBV29-1 with TRBJ2-3; 8 bases match TRBD2. This CDR3 is 15 amino acids long. V gave up 7 bases and J gave up 4 bases; unmatched junction bases: 13. The V gene's germline CDR1 is SQVTM and CDR2 ANQGSEA.